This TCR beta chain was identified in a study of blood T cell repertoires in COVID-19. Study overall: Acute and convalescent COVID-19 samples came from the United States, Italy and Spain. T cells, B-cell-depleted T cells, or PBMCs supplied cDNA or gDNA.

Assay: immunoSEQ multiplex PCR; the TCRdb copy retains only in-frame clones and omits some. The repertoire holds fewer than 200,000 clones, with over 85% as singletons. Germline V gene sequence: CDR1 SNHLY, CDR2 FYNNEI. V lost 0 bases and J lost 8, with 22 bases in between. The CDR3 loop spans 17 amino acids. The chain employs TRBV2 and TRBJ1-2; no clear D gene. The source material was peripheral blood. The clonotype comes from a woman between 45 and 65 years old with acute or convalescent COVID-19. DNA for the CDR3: TGTGCCAGCAGTGAAGCTTCGGGCGGAGGAACTAGTGTAGGCTACACCTTC. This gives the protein CASSEASGGGTSVGYTF.